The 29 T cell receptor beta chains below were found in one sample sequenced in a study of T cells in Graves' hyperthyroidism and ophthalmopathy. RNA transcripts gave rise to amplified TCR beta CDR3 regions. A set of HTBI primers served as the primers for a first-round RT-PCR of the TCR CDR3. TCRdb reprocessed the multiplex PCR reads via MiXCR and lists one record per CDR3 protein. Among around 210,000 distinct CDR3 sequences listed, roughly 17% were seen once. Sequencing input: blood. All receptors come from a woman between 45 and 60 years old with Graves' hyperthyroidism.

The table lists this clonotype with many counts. For the CDR3, the DNA is TGTGCCAGCAGTGAAGCCCAGGGAAACTATGGCTACACCTTC. Its translation: CASSEAQGNYGYTF. The J gene is TRBJ1-2, the V gene TRBV2; a possible D gene is TRBD1 (5 bases). Germline V gene data show CDR1 as SNHLY and CDR2 as FYNNEI. The CDR3 contains 14 residues. V was shortened by 0 bases and J by 2 bases, with 7 bases between the two germline ends.

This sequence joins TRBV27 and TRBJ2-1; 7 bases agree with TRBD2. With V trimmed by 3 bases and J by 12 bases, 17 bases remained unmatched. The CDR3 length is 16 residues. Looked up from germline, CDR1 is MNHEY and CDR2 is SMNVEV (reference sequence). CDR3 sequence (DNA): TGTGCCAGCAGTTTCGCCGGGACCACGGGGGGAAGTGCGCAGTTCTTC. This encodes CASSFAGTTGGSAQFF.

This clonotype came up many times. CDR3 loop: CASSIVGLAGYEQFF. CDR3 nucleotide sequence: TGTGCCAGCAGCATAGTAGGACTAGCGGGATATGAGCAGTTCTTC. This rearrangement joins TRBV11-3 to TRBJ2-1; 12 nucleotides agree with TRBD2. The CDR3 extends over 15 amino acids. The junction had 7 bases not matched to a gene; V was cut back by 5 bases and J by 8 bases. CDR1 is SGHNT, CDR2 YENEEA, per germline.

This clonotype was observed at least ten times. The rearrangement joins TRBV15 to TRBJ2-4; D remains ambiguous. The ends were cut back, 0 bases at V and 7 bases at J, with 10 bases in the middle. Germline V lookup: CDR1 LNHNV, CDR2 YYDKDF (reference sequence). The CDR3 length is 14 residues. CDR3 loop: CATSRDVDENIQYF. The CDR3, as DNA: TGTGCCACCAGCAGAGATGTGGATGAGAACATTCAGTACTTC.

CDR3 loop: CATHEQGAGETQYF. DNA for the CDR3: TGTGCCACCCACGAACAGGGCGCCGGGGAGACCCAGTACTTC. The chain couples TRBV15 to TRBJ2-5; tentative D call: TRBD1 (6 bases). There are 14 residues in the CDR3. Per germline, CDR1 LNHNV and CDR2 YYDKDF (reference sequence). V lost 8 bases and J lost 5, with 18 bases in between.

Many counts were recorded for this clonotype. The CDR3 sequence: CASSPSGGAQPQHF. In nucleotides, the CDR3 is TGTGCCAGCAGTCCGTCCGGGGGCGCTCAGCCCCAGCATTTT. V usage is TRBV12-3 or TRBV12-4 and J usage is TRBJ1-5; a possible D gene is TRBD1 (6 bases). Deletions cut 5 bases from V and 6 bases from J, with 14 bases between. The CDR3 consists of 14 residues.

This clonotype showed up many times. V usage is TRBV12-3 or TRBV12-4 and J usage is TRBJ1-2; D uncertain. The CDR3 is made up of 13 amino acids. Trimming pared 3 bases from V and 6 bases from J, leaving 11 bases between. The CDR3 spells CASSFWADDGYTF. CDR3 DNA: TGTGCCAGCAGTTTTTGGGCAGACGATGGCTACACCTTC.

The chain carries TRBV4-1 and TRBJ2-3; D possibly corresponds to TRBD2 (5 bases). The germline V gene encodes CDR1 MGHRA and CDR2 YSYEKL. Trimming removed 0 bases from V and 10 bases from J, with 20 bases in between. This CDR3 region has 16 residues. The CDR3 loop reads CASSQDPVTSVRAQYF. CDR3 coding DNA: TGCGCCAGCAGCCAAGATCCGGTTACCTCTGTGAGGGCGCAGTATTTT.

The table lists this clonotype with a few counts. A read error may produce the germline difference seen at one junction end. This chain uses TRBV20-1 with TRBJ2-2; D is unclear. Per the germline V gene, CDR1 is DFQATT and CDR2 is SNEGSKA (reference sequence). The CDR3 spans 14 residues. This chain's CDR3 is CSAREAANTGELFF. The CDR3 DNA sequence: TGCAGTGCTAGAGAGGCGGCGAACACGGGGGAGCTGTTTTTT.

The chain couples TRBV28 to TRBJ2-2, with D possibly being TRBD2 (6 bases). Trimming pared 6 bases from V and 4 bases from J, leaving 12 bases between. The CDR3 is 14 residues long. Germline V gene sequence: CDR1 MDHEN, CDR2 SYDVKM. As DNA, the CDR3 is TGTGCCAGCAGGGGGAGGACATCCACCGGGGAGCTGTTTTTT. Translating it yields CASRGRTSTGELFF.

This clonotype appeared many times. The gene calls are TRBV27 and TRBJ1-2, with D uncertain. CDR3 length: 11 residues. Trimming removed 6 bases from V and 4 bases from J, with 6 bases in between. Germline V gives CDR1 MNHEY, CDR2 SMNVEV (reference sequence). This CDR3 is CASSDFYGYTF. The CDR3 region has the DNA TGTGCCAGCAGCGACTTCTATGGCTACACCTTC.

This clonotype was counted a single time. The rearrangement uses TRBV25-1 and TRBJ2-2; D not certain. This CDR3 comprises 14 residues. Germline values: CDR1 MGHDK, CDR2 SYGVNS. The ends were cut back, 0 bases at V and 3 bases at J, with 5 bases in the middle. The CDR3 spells CASSEYRDTGELFF. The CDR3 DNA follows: TGTGCCAGCAGTGAATATCGGGACACCGGGGAGCTGTTTTTT.

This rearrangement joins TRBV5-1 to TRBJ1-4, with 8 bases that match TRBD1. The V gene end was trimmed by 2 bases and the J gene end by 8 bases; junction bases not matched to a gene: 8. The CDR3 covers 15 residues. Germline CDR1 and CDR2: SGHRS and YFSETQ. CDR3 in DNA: TGCGCCAGCAGCTTATACAGGGGGTTGGACGAAAAACTGTTTTTT. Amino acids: CASSLYRGLDEKLFF.

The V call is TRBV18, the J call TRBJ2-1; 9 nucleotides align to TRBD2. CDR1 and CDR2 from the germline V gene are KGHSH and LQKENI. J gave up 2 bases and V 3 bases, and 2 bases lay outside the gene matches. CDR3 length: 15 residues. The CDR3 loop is CASSPQREAYNEQFF. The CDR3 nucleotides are TGTGCCAGCTCACCGCAGCGGGAGGCCTACAATGAGCAGTTCTTC.

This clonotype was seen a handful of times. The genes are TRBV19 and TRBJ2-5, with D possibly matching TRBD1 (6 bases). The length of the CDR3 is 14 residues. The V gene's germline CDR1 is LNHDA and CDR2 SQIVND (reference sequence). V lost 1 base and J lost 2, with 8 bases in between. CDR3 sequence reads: CASSIVGQQETQYF. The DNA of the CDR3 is TGTGCCAGTAGTATAGTGGGACAACAAGAGACCCAGTACTTC. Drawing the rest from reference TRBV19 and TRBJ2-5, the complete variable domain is DGGITQSPKYLFRKEGQNVTLSCEQNLNHDAMYWYRQDPGQGLRLIYYSQIVNDFQKGDIAEGYSVSREKKESFPLTVTSAQKNPTAFYLCASSIVGQQETQYFGPGTRLLVL.

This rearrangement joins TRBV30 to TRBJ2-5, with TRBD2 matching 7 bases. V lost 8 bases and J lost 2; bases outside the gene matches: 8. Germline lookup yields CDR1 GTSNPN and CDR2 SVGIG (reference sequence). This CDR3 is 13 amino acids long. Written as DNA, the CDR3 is TGTGCCGCCCGGGACTACACTCAAGAGACCCAGTACTTC. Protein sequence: CAARDYTQETQYF.

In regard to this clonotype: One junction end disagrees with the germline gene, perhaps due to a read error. DNA for the CDR3: TGTGCCAGCAGTTACTCGGGGCAGATTGCAACTAATGAAAAACCGTTTTTT. It encodes CASSYSGQIATNEKPFF. The chain links TRBV6-2 or TRBV6-3 to TRBJ1-4, with D maybe TRBD1 (5 bases). This CDR3 spans 17 amino acids. Germline CDR1 is MNHEY and CDR2 is SVGEGT.

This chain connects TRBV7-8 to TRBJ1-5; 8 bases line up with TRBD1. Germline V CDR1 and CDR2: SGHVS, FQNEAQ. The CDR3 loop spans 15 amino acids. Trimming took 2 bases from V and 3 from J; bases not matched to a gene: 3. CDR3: CASSLQGALNQPQHF. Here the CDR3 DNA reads TGTGCCAGCAGCTTACAGGGGGCACTCAATCAGCCCCAGCATTTT.

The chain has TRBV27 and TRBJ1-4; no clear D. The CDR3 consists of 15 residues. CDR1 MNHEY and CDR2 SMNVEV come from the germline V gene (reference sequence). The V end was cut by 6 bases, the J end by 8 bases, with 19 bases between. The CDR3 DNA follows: TGTGCCAGCAGCTTTACAAACACGGTGCACGAAAAACTGTTTTTT. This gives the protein CASSFTNTVHEKLFF.

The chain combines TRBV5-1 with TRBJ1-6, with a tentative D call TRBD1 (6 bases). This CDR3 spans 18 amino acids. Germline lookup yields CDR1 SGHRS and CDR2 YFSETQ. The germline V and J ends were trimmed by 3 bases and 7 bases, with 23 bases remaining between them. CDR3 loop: CASSSNLRGSRINSPLHF. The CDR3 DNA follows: TGCGCCAGCAGCTCCAACCTCAGGGGATCGAGGATCAATTCACCCCTCCACTTT.

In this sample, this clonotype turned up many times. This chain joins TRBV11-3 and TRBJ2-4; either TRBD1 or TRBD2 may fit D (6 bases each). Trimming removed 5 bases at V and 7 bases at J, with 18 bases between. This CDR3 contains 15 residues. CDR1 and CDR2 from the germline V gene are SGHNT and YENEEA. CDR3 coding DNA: TGTGCCAGCAGCCACGGACCCCGGGGGCAGAACATTCAGTACTTC. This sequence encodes CASSHGPRGQNIQYF.

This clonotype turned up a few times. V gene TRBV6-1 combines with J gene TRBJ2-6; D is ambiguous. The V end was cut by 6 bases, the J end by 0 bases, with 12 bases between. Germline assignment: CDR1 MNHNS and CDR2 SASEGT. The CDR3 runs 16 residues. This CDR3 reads CASRRLLSSGANVLTF. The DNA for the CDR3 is TGTGCCAGCAGGAGACTTCTTAGCTCTGGGGCCAACGTCCTGACTTTC.

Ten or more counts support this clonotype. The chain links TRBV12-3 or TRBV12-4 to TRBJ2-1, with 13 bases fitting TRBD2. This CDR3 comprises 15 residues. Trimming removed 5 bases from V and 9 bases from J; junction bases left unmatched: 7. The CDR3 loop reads CASSRTSGSSVEQFF. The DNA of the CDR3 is TGTGCCAGCAGTCGGACTAGCGGGAGCTCGGTTGAGCAGTTCTTC.

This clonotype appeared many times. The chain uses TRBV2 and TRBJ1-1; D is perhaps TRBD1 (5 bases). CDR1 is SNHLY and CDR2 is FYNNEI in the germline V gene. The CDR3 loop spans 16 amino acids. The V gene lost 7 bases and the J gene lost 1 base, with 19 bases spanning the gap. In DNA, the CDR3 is TGTGCCAGCACCCGGGACGTTGCCCCCAAGAACACTGAAGCTTTCTTT. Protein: CASTRDVAPKNTEAFF. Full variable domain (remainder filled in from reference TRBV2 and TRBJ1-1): EPEVTQTPSHQVTQMGQEVILRCVPISNHLYFYWYRQILGQKVEFLVSFYNNEISEKSEIFDDQFSVERPDGSNFTLKIRSTKLEDSAMYFCASTRDVAPKNTEAFFGQGTRLTVV.

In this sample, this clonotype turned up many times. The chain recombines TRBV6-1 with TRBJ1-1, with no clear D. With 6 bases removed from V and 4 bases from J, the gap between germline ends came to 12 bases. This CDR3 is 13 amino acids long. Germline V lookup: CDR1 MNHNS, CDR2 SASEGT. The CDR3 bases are TGTGCCAGCAGAACAGCGTCGGGCACTGAAGCTTTCTTT. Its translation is CASRTASGTEAFF.

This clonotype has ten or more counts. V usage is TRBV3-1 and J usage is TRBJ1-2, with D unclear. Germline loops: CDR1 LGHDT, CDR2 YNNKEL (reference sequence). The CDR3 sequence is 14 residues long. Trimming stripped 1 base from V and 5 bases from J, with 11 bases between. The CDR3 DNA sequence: TGTGCCAGCAGCCAAGGAAACGGGGAATATGGCTACACCTTC. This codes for CASSQGNGEYGYTF.

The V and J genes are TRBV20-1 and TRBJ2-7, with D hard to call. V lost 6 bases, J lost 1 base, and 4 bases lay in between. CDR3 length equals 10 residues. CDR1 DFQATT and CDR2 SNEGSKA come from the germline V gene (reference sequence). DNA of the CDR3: TGCAGTGCAACTTCCTACGAGCAGTACTTC. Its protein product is CSATSYEQYF.

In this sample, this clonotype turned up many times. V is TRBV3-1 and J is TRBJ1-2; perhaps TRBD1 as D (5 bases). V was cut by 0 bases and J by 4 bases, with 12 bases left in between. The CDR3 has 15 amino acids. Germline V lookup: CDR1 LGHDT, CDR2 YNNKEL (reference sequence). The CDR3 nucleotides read TGTGCCAGCAGCCAAGACGGTAGTGGGGCCTATGGCTACACCTTC. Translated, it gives CASSQDGSGAYGYTF.

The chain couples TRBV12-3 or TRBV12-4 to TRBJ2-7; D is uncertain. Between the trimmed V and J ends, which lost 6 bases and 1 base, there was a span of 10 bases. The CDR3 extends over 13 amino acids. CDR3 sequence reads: CASSVEPSYEQYF. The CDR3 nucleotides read TGTGCCAGCAGCGTAGAGCCTTCCTACGAGCAGTACTTC.